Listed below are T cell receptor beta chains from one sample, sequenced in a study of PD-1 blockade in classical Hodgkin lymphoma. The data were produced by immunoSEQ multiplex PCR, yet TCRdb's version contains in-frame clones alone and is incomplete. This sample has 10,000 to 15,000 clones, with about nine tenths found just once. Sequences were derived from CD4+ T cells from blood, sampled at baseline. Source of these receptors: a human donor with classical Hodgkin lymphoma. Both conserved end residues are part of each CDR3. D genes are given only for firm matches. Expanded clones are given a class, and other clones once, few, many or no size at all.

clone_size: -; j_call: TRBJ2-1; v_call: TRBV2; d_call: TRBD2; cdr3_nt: TGTGCCAGCAGCCGGACTAGCGGGAGGGAGAATGAGCAGTTCTTC; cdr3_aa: CASSRTSGRENEQFF
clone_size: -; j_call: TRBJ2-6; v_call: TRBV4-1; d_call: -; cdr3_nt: TGCGCCAGCAGCCAAGGGGCCATCAGGGGCATCTCTGGGGCCAACGTCCTGACTTTC; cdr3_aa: CASSQGAIRGISGANVLTF
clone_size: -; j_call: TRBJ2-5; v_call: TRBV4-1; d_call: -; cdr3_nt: TGCGCCAGCAGCCAAGTCTCCTCGTACCAAGAGACCCAGTACTTC; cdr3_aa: CASSQVSSYQETQYF
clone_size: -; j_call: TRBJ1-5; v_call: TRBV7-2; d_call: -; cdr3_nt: TGTGCCAGCAGCTCCCCCGATAGGGGCAACATACATTTT; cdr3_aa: CASSSPDRGNIHF
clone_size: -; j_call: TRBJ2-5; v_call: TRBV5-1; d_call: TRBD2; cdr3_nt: TGCGCCAGCAGCGTGGGACTAGTTCGAGAGACCCAGTACTTC; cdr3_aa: CASSVGLVRETQYF
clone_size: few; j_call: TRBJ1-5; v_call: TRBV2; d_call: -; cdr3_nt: TGTGCCAGCAGTGAAGGATTAATGCAGCCCCAGCATTTT; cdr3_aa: CASSEGLMQPQHF
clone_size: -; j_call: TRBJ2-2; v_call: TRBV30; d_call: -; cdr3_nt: TGTGCCTGGAGTGGGGCCGGGGAGCTGTTTTTT; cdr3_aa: CAWSGAGELFF
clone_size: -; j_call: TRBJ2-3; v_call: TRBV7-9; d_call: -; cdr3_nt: TGTGCCAGCTTTGGACGGTTTTCAGATACGCAGTATTTT; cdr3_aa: CASFGRFSDTQYF
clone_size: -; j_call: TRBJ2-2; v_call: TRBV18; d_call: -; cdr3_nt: TGTGCCAGCTCACGGGTCTTTGCCGGGGAGCTGTTTTTT; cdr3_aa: CASSRVFAGELFF
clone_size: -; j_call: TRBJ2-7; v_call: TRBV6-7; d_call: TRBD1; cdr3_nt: TGTGCCAGCAGTCGACAGGGACGGGGTACCTACGAGCAGTACTTC; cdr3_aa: CASSRQGRGTYEQYF
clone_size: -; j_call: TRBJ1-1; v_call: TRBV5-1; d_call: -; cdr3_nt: TGCGCCAGCAGCTTGAGGACAGACCTGAACACTGAAGCTTTCTTT; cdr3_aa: CASSLRTDLNTEAFF
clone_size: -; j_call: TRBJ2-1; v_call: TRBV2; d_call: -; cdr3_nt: TGTGCCAGCAGTGAAGCGCAAAGCAGGCAGTTCTTC; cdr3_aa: CASSEAQSRQFF
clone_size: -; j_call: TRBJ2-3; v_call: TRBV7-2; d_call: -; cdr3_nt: TGTGCCAGCAGCTTAGTTAAAGGCGGGCGGGATACGCAGTATTTT; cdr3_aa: CASSLVKGGRDTQYF
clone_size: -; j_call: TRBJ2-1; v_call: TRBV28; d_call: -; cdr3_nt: TGTGCCAGCACCAGTAGCAGGAGCTCCTACAATGAGCAGTTCTTC; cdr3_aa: CASTSSRSSYNEQFF
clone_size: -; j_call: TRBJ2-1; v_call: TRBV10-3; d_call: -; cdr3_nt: TGTGCCATCAGCGGTGGAGTGAAGGAGCAGTTCTTC; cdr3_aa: CAISGGVKEQFF
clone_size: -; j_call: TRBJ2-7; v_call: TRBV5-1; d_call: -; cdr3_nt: TGCGCCAGCAGCTTGGTTCCCCCGGTATACTCCTACGAGCAGTACTTC; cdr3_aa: CASSLVPPVYSYEQYF
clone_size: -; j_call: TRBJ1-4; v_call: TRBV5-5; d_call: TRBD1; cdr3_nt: TGTGCCAGCAGCTTGAAGGACAGGGGAGCGACTAATGAAAAACTGTTTTTT; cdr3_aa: CASSLKDRGATNEKLFF